This T cell receptor (beta chain) derives from a study of PD-L1 blockade in urothelial cancer. For the study at large: Patients arrived having already received 0 to 3 prior chemotherapy regimens.

The CDR3 runs 15 residues. The junction had 11 bases not matched to a gene; V was cut back by 2 bases and J by 8 bases. Germline CDR1 is LGHNA and CDR2 is YNFKEQ. The assay was immunoSEQ multiplex PCR, and TCRdb's table has in-frame clones only and misses some. The table includes tens of thousands of clones, about four fifths detected once. This clone was counted once. As to time point: pretreatment peripheral blood. The input for sequencing was PBMCs, taken around atezolizumab (anti-PD-L1) treatment. This receptor was obtained from a man between 65 and 79 years old with urothelial cancer. The gene calls are TRBV4-2 and TRBJ1-2, with 7 bases lining up with TRBD1. The CDR3 spells CASSQSPDRAGGYTF. DNA of the CDR3: TGTGCCAGCAGCCAATCTCCAGACAGGGCGGGAGGCTACACCTTC.